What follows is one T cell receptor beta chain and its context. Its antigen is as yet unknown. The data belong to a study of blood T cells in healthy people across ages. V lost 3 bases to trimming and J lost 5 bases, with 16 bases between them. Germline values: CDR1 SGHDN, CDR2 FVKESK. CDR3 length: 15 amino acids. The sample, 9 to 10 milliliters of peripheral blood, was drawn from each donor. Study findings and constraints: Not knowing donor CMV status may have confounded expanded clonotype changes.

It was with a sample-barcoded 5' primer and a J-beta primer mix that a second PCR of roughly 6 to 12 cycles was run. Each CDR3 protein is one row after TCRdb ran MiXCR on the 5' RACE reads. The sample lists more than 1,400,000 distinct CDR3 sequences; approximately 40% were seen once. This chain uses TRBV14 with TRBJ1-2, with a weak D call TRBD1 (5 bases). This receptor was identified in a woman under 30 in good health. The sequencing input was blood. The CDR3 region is CASSQGHVGGYGYTF. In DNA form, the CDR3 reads TGTGCCAGCAGCCAGGGGCATGTTGGGGGTTATGGCTACACCTTC.